These T cell receptor beta chains were read from a single sample in a study of graft-versus-host responses after intestinal transplantation. Libraries were prepared by immunoSEQ multiplex PCR; TCRdb keeps only in-frame clonotypes and omits some of them. The data hold 90,000 to 130,000 clones, with 85% to 95% observed a single time. The antigens these receptors bind are not known. The sample here was unstimulated CD8+ T cells sorted from spleen or lymph node cells, taken before transplant. The receptors were sampled from a human donor who was the organ donor for an intestinal transplant. Both conserved end residues are part of each CDR3. The order of the fields is J gene, D gene, V gene, clone size, CDR3 DNA, CDR3 protein. D genes are given only for firm matches. A clone size is listed for some rows: how often the clone was seen (once, few, many), or a class if it is expanded.

J: TRBJ1-3
D: -
V: TRBV9
size: once
DNA: TGTGCCAGCAGCGTGACCGTTGGCACTGGAAACACCATATATTTT
CDR3: CASSVTVGTGNTIYF

J: TRBJ2-1
D: -
V: TRBV9
size: -
DNA: TGTGCCAGCAGCGTAGCGGGAACCGGAAATGAGCAGTTCTTC
CDR3: CASSVAGTGNEQFF

J: TRBJ2-1
D: -
V: TRBV7-9
size: -
DNA: TGTGCCAGCAGCTTCGCCCGACTAGTCTATGGGGTCTCCTACAATGAGCAGTTCTTC
CDR3: CASSFARLVYGVSYNEQFF

J: TRBJ2-5
D: TRBD2
V: TRBV11-1
size: -
DNA: TGTGCCAGCAGCTTACCCGGCGGGAGGGGAGGGACCCAGTACTTC
CDR3: CASSLPGGRGGTQYF

J: TRBJ2-5
D: -
V: TRBV4-2
size: -
DNA: TGTGCCAGCAGCCGCAACCCAGAAGAGACCCAGTACTTC
CDR3: CASSRNPEETQYF

J: TRBJ2-6
D: -
V: TRBV18
size: -
DNA: TGTGCCAGCTCACCGGGGGCGGGGCACTCTGGGGCCAACGTCCTGACTTTC
CDR3: CASSPGAGHSGANVLTF

J: TRBJ1-5
D: TRBD1
V: TRBV23-1
size: once
DNA: TGCGCCAGCAGTCAAGGGGGCGGACAGGGAATTCTCCAGCCCCAGCATTTT
CDR3: CASSQGGGQGILQPQHF

J: TRBJ2-1
D: -
V: TRBV27
size: -
DNA: TGTGCCAGCAGTCTTTCCGGGACACTCTACAATGAGCAGTTCTTC
CDR3: CASSLSGTLYNEQFF

J: TRBJ1-3
D: -
V: TRBV6-5
size: -
DNA: TGTGCCAGCAGTTCACACTCCAAATCTGGAAACACCATATATTTT
CDR3: CASSSHSKSGNTIYF

J: TRBJ1-1
D: TRBD1
V: TRBV27
size: -
DNA: TGTGCCAGCAGTTTCCACAGGGGGACTGAAGCTTTCTTT
CDR3: CASSFHRGTEAFF

J: TRBJ2-1
D: -
V: TRBV19
size: once
DNA: TGTGCCAGTAGTATGTGGTCCGACCTGCAATCGATTTACAATGAGCAGTTCTTC
CDR3: CASSMWSDLQSIYNEQFF

J: TRBJ2-7
D: -
V: TRBV11-2
size: -
DNA: TGTGCCAGCAGCTTAGTGGACGGTTCCTACGAGCAGTACTTC
CDR3: CASSLVDGSYEQYF

J: TRBJ2-1
D: -
V: TRBV20-1
size: -
DNA: TGCAGTGCTAGGGAGGGGGATGAGCAGTTCTTC
CDR3: CSAREGDEQFF

J: TRBJ2-1
D: TRBD2
V: TRBV19
size: -
DNA: TGTGCCAGTAGTATAGGACTAGCGGGAGGGCCCTACAATGAGCAGTTCTTC
CDR3: CASSIGLAGGPYNEQFF

J: TRBJ2-7
D: -
V: TRBV28
size: -
DNA: TGTGCCAGCAGTTACGGGCGGGAGCAGTACTTC
CDR3: CASSYGREQYF

J: TRBJ2-3
D: TRBD2
V: TRBV4-3
size: -
DNA: TGCGCCAGCAGCCAACGGACTAGCGGCACAGATACGCAGTATTTT
CDR3: CASSQRTSGTDTQYF

J: TRBJ2-7
D: -
V: TRBV6-1
size: -
DNA: TGTGCCAGCAGTGTACGTGTGAACAGACCCTCCTACGAGCAGTACTTC
CDR3: CASSVRVNRPSYEQYF

J: TRBJ2-3
D: TRBD2
V: TRBV6-4
size: -
DNA: TGTGCCAGCAGTCCCCTAGCGGGAGCCGCAGATACGCAGTATTTT
CDR3: CASSPLAGAADTQYF

J: TRBJ2-3
D: -
V: TRBV6-6
size: -
DNA: TGTGCCAGCAGCCCGGGAGAAAGCACAGATACGCAGTATTTT
CDR3: CASSPGESTDTQYF

J: TRBJ2-7
D: TRBD1
V: TRBV27
size: -
DNA: TGTGCCAGCAGTTACAGGGGTGAAGCCTACGAGCAGTACTTC
CDR3: CASSYRGEAYEQYF

J: TRBJ1-1
D: -
V: TRBV19
size: once
DNA: TGTGCCACTAAGGCGGTCGGCAGGGCGGACACTGAAGCTTTCTTT
CDR3: CATKAVGRADTEAFF

J: TRBJ1-2
D: -
V: TRBV5-5
size: once
DNA: TGTGCCAGCACCCGAATCAGGGCGGGCGACTATGGCTACACCTTC
CDR3: CASTRIRAGDYGYTF

J: TRBJ2-7
D: -
V: TRBV9
size: -
DNA: TGTGCCAGCAGCGTAGACGGATCCGAGCAGTACTTC
CDR3: CASSVDGSEQYF

J: TRBJ1-5
D: TRBD1
V: TRBV9
size: -
DNA: TGTGCCAGCAGCGTGGGGACAGACAATCAGCCCCAGCATTTC
CDR3: CASSVGTDNQPQHF

J: TRBJ1-2
D: -
V: TRBV4-1
size: -
DNA: TGCGCCAGCAGCCAAAGTGGGAGTATTGGTGCTAACTATGGCTACACCTTC
CDR3: CASSQSGSIGANYGYTF

J: TRBJ2-2
D: TRBD1
V: TRBV7-9
size: -
DNA: TGTGCCAGCAGCGGACAGGGGCCCAACACCGGGGAGCTGTTTTTT
CDR3: CASSGQGPNTGELFF

J: TRBJ2-1
D: -
V: TRBV10-3
size: -
DNA: TGTGCCATCAGTGAGTCACGGGAGCGCAATGAGCAGTTCTTC
CDR3: CAISESRERNEQFF

J: TRBJ2-1
D: TRBD2
V: TRBV4-1
size: -
DNA: TGCGCCAGCAGCCGCCTAATAGCGGGAGGGCTCTTTTACAATGAGCAGTTCTTC
CDR3: CASSRLIAGGLFYNEQFF

J: TRBJ2-3
D: -
V: TRBV27
size: -
DNA: TGTGCCAGCAGTTTATCGGTAGCGGCAGATACGCAGTATTTT
CDR3: CASSLSVAADTQYF

J: TRBJ1-1
D: TRBD1
V: TRBV6-6
size: -
DNA: TGTGCCAGCAGTTACTCGTCCAGGGGGACGTCTGAAGCTTTCTTT
CDR3: CASSYSSRGTSEAFF

J: TRBJ2-1
D: -
V: TRBV19
size: -
DNA: TGTGCCAGTAGCCCCCCTGGTGAGCAGTTCTTC
CDR3: CASSPPGEQFF

J: TRBJ1-4
D: -
V: TRBV6-6
size: -
DNA: TGTGCCAGCAGTCTGGATAGGGCCGGTAATGAAAAACTGTTTTTT
CDR3: CASSLDRAGNEKLFF

J: TRBJ2-2
D: -
V: TRBV2
size: -
DNA: TGTGCCAGCAGTGACACCGGGGAGCTGTTTTTT
CDR3: CASSDTGELFF